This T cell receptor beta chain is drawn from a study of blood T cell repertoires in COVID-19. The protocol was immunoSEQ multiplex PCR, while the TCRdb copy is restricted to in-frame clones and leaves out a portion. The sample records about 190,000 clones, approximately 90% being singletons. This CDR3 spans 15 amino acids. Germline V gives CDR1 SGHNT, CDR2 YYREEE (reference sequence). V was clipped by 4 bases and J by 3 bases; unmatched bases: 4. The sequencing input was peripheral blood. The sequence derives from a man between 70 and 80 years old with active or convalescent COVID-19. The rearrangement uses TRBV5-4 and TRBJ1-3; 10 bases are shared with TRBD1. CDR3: CASSRDRGNGNTIYF. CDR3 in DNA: TGTGCCAGCAGCCGGGACAGGGGAAATGGAAACACCATATATTTT.